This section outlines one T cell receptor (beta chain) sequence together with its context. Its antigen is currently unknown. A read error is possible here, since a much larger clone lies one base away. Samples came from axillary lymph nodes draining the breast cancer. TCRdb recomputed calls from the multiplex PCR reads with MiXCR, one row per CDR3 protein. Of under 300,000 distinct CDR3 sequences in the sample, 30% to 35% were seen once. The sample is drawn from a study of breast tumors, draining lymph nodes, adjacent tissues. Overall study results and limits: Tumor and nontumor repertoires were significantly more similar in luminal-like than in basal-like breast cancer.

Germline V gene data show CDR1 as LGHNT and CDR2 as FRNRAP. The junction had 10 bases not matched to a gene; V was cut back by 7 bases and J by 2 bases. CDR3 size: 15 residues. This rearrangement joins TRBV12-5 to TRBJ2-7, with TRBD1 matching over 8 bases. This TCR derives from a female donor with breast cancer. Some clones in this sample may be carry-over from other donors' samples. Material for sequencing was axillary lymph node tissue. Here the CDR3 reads CASVGQDIFTYEQYF. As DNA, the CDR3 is TGTGCTAGTGTGGGACAGGATATATTTACCTACGAGCAGTACTTC.